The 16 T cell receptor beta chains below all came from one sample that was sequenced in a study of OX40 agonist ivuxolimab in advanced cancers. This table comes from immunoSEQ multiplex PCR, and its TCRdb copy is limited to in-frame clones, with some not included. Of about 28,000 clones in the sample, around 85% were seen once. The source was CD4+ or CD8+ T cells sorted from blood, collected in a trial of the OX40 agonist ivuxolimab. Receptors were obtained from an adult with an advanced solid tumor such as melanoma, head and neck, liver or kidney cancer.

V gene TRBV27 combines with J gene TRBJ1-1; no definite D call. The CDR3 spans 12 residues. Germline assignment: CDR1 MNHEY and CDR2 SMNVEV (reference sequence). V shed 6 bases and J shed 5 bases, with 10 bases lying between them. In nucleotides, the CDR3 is TGTGCCAGCAGGTCGGTTTGGACTGAAGCTTTCTTT. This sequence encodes CASRSVWTEAFF.

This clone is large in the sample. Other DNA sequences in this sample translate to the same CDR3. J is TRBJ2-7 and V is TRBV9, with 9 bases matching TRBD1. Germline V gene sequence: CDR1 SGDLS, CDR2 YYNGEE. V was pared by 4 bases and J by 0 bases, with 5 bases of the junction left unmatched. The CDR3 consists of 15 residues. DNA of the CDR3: TGTGCCAGCAGCCTGGGACAGGGAAGCTCCTACGAGCAGTACTTC. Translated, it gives CASSLGQGSSYEQYF.

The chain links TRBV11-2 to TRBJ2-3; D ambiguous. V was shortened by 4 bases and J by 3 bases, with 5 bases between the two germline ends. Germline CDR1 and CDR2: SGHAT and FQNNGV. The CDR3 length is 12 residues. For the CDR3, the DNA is TGTGCCAGCAGCTACCAGACAGATACGCAGTATTTT. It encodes CASSYQTDTQYF.

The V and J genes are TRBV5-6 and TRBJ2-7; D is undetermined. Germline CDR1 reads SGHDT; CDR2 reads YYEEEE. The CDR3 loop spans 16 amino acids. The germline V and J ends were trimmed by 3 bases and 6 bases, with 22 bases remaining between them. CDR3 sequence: CASSWPRAPLDAEQYF. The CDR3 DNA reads TGTGCCAGCAGCTGGCCCCGGGCCCCACTTGATGCCGAGCAGTACTTC.

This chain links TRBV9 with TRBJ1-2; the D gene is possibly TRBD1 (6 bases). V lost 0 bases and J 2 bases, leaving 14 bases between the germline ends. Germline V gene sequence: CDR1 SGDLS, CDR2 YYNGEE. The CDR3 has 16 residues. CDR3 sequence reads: CASSVAETGENYGYTF. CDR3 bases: TGTGCCAGCAGCGTAGCGGAGACAGGCGAGAACTATGGCTACACCTTC.

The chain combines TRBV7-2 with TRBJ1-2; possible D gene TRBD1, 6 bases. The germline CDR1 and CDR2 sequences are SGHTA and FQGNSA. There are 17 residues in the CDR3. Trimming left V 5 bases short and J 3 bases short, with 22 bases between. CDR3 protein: CASSPSRGGYADYGYTF. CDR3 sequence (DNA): TGTGCCAGCAGCCCCTCAAGGGGGGGGTATGCGGACTATGGCTACACCTTC.

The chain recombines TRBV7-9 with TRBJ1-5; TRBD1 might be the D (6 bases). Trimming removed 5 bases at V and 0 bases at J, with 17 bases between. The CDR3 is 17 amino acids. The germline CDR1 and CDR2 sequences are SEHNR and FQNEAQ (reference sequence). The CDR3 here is CASSVWNGGDSNQPQHF. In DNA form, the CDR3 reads TGTGCCAGCAGCGTGTGGAACGGGGGCGATAGCAATCAGCCCCAGCATTTT.

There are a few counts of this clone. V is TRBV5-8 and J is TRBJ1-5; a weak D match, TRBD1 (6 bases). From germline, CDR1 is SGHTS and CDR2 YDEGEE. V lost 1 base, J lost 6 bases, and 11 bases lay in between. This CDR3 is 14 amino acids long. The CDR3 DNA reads TGTGCCAGCAGCTTGACAGGGTTCGGTCAGCCCCAGCATTTT. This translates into CASSLTGFGQPQHF.

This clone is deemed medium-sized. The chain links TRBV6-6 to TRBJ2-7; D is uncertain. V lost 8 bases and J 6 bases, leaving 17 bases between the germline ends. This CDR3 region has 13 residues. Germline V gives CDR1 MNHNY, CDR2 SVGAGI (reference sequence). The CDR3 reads CASGIPATGEQYF. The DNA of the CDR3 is TGTGCCAGCGGGATCCCTGCTACCGGCGAGCAGTACTTC.

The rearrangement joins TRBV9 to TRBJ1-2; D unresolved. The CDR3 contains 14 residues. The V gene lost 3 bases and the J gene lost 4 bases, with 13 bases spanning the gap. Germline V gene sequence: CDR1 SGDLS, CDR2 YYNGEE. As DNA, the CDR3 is TGTGCCAGCAGCGCCACCCGGAACCCCTATGGCTACACCTTC. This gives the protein CASSATRNPYGYTF.

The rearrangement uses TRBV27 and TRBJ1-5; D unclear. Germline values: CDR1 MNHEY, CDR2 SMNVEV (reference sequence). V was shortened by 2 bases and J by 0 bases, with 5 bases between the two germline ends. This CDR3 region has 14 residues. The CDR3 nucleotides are TGTGCCAGCAGTTTACGGCCTAGCAATCAGCCCCAGCATTTT. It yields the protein CASSLRPSNQPQHF.

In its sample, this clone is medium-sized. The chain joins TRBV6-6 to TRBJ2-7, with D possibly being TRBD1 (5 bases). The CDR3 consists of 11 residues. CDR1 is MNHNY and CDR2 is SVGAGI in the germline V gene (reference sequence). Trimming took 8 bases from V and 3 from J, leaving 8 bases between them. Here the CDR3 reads CASGANYEQYF. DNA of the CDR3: TGTGCCAGCGGGGCCAACTACGAGCAGTACTTC.

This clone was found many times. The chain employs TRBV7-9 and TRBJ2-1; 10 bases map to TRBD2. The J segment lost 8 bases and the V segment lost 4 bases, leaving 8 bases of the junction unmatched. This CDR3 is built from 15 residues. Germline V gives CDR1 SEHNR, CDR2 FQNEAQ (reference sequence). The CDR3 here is CASSSGGTSADEQFF. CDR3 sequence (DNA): TGTGCCAGCAGCTCGGGGGGGACTAGCGCGGATGAGCAGTTCTTC. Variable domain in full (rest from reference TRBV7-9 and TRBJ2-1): DTGVSQNPRHKITKRGQNVTFRCDPISEHNRLYWYRQTLGQGPEFLTYFQNEAQLEKSRLLSDRFSAERPKGSFSTLEIQRTEQGDSAMYLCASSSGGTSADEQFFGPGTRLTVL.

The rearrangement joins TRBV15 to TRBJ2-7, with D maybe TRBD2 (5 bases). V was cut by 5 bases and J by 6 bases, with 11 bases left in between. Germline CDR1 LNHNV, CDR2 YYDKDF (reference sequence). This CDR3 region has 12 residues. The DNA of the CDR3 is TGTGCCACCAGCCCGATCAGCGGCGAGCAGTACTTC. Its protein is CATSPISGEQYF.

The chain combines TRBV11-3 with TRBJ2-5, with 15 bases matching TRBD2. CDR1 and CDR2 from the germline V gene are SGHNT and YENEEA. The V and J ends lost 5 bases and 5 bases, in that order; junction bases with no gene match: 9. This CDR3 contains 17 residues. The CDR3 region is CASSPRTSGGAGETQYF. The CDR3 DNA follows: TGTGCCAGCAGCCCAAGGACTAGCGGGGGGGCCGGTGAGACCCAGTACTTC.

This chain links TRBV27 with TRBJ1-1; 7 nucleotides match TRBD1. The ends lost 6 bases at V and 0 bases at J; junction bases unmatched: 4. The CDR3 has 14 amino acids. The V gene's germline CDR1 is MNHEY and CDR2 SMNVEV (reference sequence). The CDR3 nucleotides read TGTGCCAGCAGAAGACAGGGTTTGAACACTGAAGCTTTCTTT. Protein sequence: CASRRQGLNTEAFF.